These 20 T cell receptor beta chains were all obtained from the same sample, sequenced in a study of beta chain features in type 1 diabetes. General study points: Significant though moderate, a shortening of TCRB CDR3s appeared in all four CD4+ subsets of Type 1 diabetes patients.

Since all of the isolated RNA was reverse transcribed, expressed TCRB transcripts were what got sequenced. The data were produced by immunoSEQ multiplex PCR, yet TCRdb's version contains in-frame clones alone and is incomplete. The sample lists a few hundred thousand clones, roughly 13% occurring once. Their antigen targets remain unknown. The sample consisted of naive CD4+ T cells from blood. These receptors were taken from a woman between 18 and 29 years old with type 1 diabetes.

This clone occurred a few times. This sequence joins TRBV27 and TRBJ2-5, with no clear D. This CDR3 contains 14 residues. The V end lost 2 bases, the J end lost 0 bases, and 7 bases lay between the germline ends. Germline values: CDR1 MNHEY, CDR2 SMNVEV (reference sequence). Here the CDR3 DNA reads TGTGCCAGCAGTTTAGTCGACAACCAAGAGACCCAGTACTTC. Protein: CASSLVDNQETQYF.

This clone was detected a few times. Here the CDR3 reads CASSFPLRKRERGNEQFF. CDR3 coding DNA: TGTGCCAGCAGTTTCCCCCTTCGGAAGCGGGAGAGGGGGAATGAGCAGTTCTTC. This chain connects TRBV28 to TRBJ2-1; TRBD2 matches at 8 bases. The CDR3 has 18 amino acids. The trim removed 3 bases at V and 7 bases at J, leaving 17 bases unmatched. In germline, CDR1 is MDHEN, CDR2 SYDVKM.

This clone was detected only a few times. This rearrangement joins TRBV4-3 to TRBJ2-3, with TRBD2 matching over 8 bases. There are 17 residues in the CDR3. CDR1 is LGHNA, CDR2 YSLEER, per germline. With 3 bases clipped from V and 0 bases from J, the junction kept 8 bases outside the gene matches. The CDR3 region is CASSQASAGVSTDTQYF. Here the CDR3 DNA reads TGCGCCAGCAGCCAGGCCTCAGCGGGAGTGAGCACAGATACGCAGTATTTT.

This clone was recorded a few times. V and J are TRBV5-1 and TRBJ2-1; 9 nucleotides match TRBD1. With 3 bases clipped from V and 6 bases from J, the junction kept 10 bases outside the gene matches. The germline CDR1 and CDR2 sequences are SGHRS and YFSETQ. This CDR3 comprises 16 residues. The CDR3 bases are TGCGCCAGCAGCTCGGTCTCGGGACAGGGTTTCAATGAGCAGTTCTTC. Translating it yields CASSSVSGQGFNEQFF. Based on the CDR3 plus reference TRBV5-1 and TRBJ2-1, the full variable domain is KAGVTQTPRYLIKTRGQQVTLSCSPISGHRSVSWYQQTPGQGLQFLFEYFSETQRNKGNFPGRFSGRQFSNSRSEMNVSTLELGDSALYLCASSSVSGQGFNEQFFGPGTRLTVL.

The chain employs TRBV2 and TRBJ2-6; 10 bases fit TRBD1. This CDR3 is built from 18 residues. V gave up 5 bases and J gave up 0 bases; unmatched junction bases: 7. The germline V gene encodes CDR1 SNHLY and CDR2 FYNNEI. The CDR3 sequence is CASSPGQGKVSGANVLTF. The CDR3 DNA is TGTGCCAGCAGTCCGGGACAGGGGAAAGTCTCTGGGGCCAACGTCCTGACTTTC.

The chain is built from TRBV29-1 and TRBJ2-1; 10 positions agree with TRBD2. Unmatched junction bases numbered 12, after V lost 7 bases and J lost 9 bases. Germline V gene sequence: CDR1 SQVTM, CDR2 ANQGSEA. The CDR3 extends over 14 amino acids. CDR3 coding DNA: TGCAGCGCCGAGGGGACTAGCGTTGGAGGTGAGCAGTTCTTC. It codes for CSAEGTSVGGEQFF.

This clone was observed a handful of times. This rearrangement joins TRBV30 to TRBJ2-7, with 12 bases matching TRBD2. This CDR3 region has 15 residues. J was trimmed by 5 bases and V by 1 base; bases with no gene match: 6. Germline CDR1 GTSNPN, CDR2 SVGIG (reference sequence). The CDR3 coding sequence is TGTGCCTGGAGTGGACGACTAGCGGGAGCCAACGAGCAGTACGTC. As protein: CAWSGRLAGANEQYV.

This chain connects TRBV6-5 to TRBJ2-5, with 9 bases fitting TRBD1. This CDR3 contains 15 residues. The germline CDR1 and CDR2 sequences are MNHEY and SVGAGI. With V trimmed by 6 bases and J by 5 bases, 10 bases remained unmatched. In DNA, the CDR3 is TGTGCCAGCAGCCGCGGACAGGGGAGGTGGGAGACCCAGTACTTC. It is translated as CASSRGQGRWETQYF.

CDR3: CASSFSQGNTEAFF. CDR3 coding DNA: TGCGCCAGCAGCTTCTCTCAGGGGAACACTGAAGCTTTCTTT. The chain recombines TRBV5-1 with TRBJ1-1, with D perhaps TRBD1 (5 bases). Germline CDR1 and CDR2: SGHRS and YFSETQ. The CDR3 extends over 14 amino acids. V dropped 2 bases and J dropped 1 base, with 9 bases sitting between them.

The chain carries TRBV21-1 and TRBJ1-2; TRBD1, the D gene given by the table, was not confirmed from the DNA. TRBV21-1 has pseudogene status. The CDR3 consists of 12 residues. In DNA, the CDR3 is TGTGCCAGCAGCAGACAGGGAAACGGCTACACCTTC. Its translation: CASSRQGNGYTF.

This clone occurred a few times. The rearrangement joins TRBV7-2 to TRBJ2-5; 7 nucleotides match TRBD2. This CDR3 is 16 amino acids long. The germline V gene has CDR1 SGHTA and CDR2 FQGNSA. V shed 1 base, J shed 3 bases, and the junction held 8 bases outside the gene matches. The CDR3 loop is CASSLVFSTSKETQYF. In nucleotides, the CDR3 is TGTGCCAGCAGCTTAGTATTTTCGACTAGCAAAGAGACCCAGTACTTC.

The gene calls are TRBV2 and TRBJ2-3; 10 positions agree with TRBD2. The germline V gene encodes CDR1 SNHLY and CDR2 FYNNEI. This CDR3 spans 14 amino acids. V was clipped by 7 bases and J by 1 base; unmatched bases: 2. The chain's CDR3 is CASNLAGGTDTQYF. CDR3 in DNA: TGTGCCAGCAACCTAGCGGGAGGCACAGATACGCAGTATTTT.

Only a few counts were recorded for this clone. The chain carries TRBV5-1 and TRBJ1-1; D not resolved. Trimming left V 2 bases short and J 2 bases short, with 10 bases between. Germline loops: CDR1 SGHRS, CDR2 YFSETQ. The CDR3 spans 14 residues. In DNA, the CDR3 is TGCGCCAGCAGCTTCCGGGAGTCCAACACTGAAGCTTTCTTT. This sequence encodes CASSFRESNTEAFF.

Only a few counts were recorded for this clone. The chain combines TRBV7-3 with TRBJ2-3; D remains ambiguous. The V gene lost 0 bases and the J gene lost 0 bases, with 4 bases spanning the gap. The CDR3 contains 14 residues. Germline assignment: CDR1 SGHTA and CDR2 FQGTGA. CDR3 nucleotide sequence: TGTGCCAGCAGCTTAACGTCGAGCACAGATACGCAGTATTTT. Protein product: CASSLTSSTDTQYF.

This clone appeared a few times. This chain uses TRBV25-1 with TRBJ1-2, with no clear D. V was shortened by 10 bases and J by 2 bases, with 11 bases between the two germline ends. Germline assignment: CDR1 MGHDK and CDR2 SYGVNS. CDR3 length equals 12 residues. CDR3: CATAFRNYGYTF. In DNA form, the CDR3 reads TGTGCCACCGCGTTCCGAAACTATGGCTACACCTTC.

The V and J genes are TRBV2 and TRBJ2-4; D unclear. The CDR3 covers 16 residues. Germline CDR1 and CDR2: SNHLY and FYNNEI. V was trimmed by 4 bases and J by 3 bases, leaving 16 bases between them. CDR3 bases: TGTGCCAGCAGTGCACAGAGCCTCTCGGTCAAAAACATTCAGTACTTC. It specifies CASSAQSLSVKNIQYF.

This clone occurred a few times. The gene calls are TRBV18 and TRBJ2-5; tentative D call: TRBD2 (6 bases). Trimming removed 5 bases at V and 2 bases at J, with 9 bases between. CDR1 is KGHSH and CDR2 is LQKENI in the germline V gene. The CDR3 runs to 13 residues. The CDR3 sequence is CASSTGLQETQYF. The CDR3, as DNA: TGTGCCAGCTCAACCGGACTACAAGAGACCCAGTACTTC.

The chain links TRBV2 to TRBJ2-5; 8 positions match TRBD2. Germline V gene data show CDR1 as SNHLY and CDR2 as FYNNEI. This CDR3 region has 15 residues. Germline trimming cut 6 bases from V and 2 bases from J; bases unmatched to any gene: 8. The CDR3 bases are TGTGCCAGCAGACCAGCGGGAGCCCCACAAGAGACCCAGTACTTC. It yields the protein CASRPAGAPQETQYF.

The chain carries TRBV6-1 and TRBJ1-1; unclear D gene. The CDR3 runs 12 residues. Germline CDR1 is MNHNS and CDR2 is SASEGT. V was cut by 1 base and J by 11 bases, with 11 bases left in between. CDR3 nucleotides: TGTGCCAGCAGTGAAGGGGCAGGATCTGCTTTCTTT. The encoded protein is CASSEGAGSAFF.

This clone was counted only a few times. The CDR3 loop is CASSSGQTINGYTF. The CDR3 region has the DNA TGCGCCAGCAGCTCAGGACAGACAATAAATGGCTACACCTTC. The chain employs TRBV5-1 and TRBJ1-2, with a possible D match to TRBD1 (6 bases). The germline V gene encodes CDR1 SGHRS and CDR2 YFSETQ. The CDR3 sequence is 14 residues long. V gave up 3 bases and J gave up 6 bases, with 15 bases separating them.